This TCR beta chain is from a study of cytomegalovirus exposure and HLA in healthy donors. Of note for this clone: The antigen is undetermined.

The PCR had 60 Vbeta and 13 Jbeta primers. In the source study's methods: An analysis that came later counted approximately 76 million unique TCR beta chains, some 11 million shared. TCRdb keeps only in-frame clones here, not all; method: immunoSEQ multiplex PCR. V and J calls plus clone size are reproduced from that table; the DNA served to infer D and trimming. This table has roughly 99,000 clones, about 79% appearing once. Trimming took 6 bases from V and 5 from J; bases not matched to a gene: 11. The CDR3 totals 15 residues. CDR1 SGDLS and CDR2 YYNGEE come from the germline V gene. Overall study findings and caveats: As was reported, the HLA-A and HLA-B alleles of most subjects were accurately predicted from TCR beta sequences. Later analysis demonstrated an association between a missense DCLRE1C variant and TCR beta V- and J-gene trimming.

The TCR was taken from a male donor in good health and CMV-seropositive. The source material was PBMCs. The chain combines TRBV9 with TRBJ1-2, with 9 bases lining up with TRBD1. CDR3 region: CASTKGRDRVYGYTF. The CDR3, as DNA: TGTGCCAGCACCAAGGGGAGGGACAGGGTGTATGGCTACACCTTC.